This entry is about one TCR beta chain. A much bigger clone sits one base away, suggesting this may be a read error. Germline V CDR1 and CDR2: LGHNA, YNFKEQ. This CDR3 region has 14 residues. The sample comes from a study of shared clonotypes between healthy human individuals. For every subset, genomic DNA was evenly distributed across several immunoSEQ plates. The repertoire was sequenced with immunoSEQ multiplex PCR; TCRdb's copy has only in-frame clones and lacks some. The sample holds about 490,000 clones, almost 80% seen once. Sequenced material: PBMCs. This TCR was sampled from a woman in her thirties or forties in good health. Some clones in this sample may be carry-over from other donors' samples. The rearrangement joins TRBV4-2 to TRBJ2-7, with 9 nucleotides matching TRBD2. The CDR3 region is CTSSPGVAGEEQYF. CDR3 nucleotides: TGTACCAGCAGCCCCGGGGTAGCGGGAGAGGAGCAGTACTTC.